These T cell receptor beta chains were read from a single sample in a study of blood T cell repertoires in COVID-19. Produced via immunoSEQ multiplex PCR; TCRdb's table is partial and in-frame only. The table includes some 140,000 clones, just under 85% detected once. Sequenced input: peripheral blood. The origin of the receptors is a woman aged 55-69 years with acute or convalescent COVID-19. CDR3s include the opening cysteine and the closing phenylalanine or tryptophan. D genes are given only for firm matches. A clone size is listed for some rows: how often the clone was seen (once, few, many), or a class if it is expanded.

J: TRBJ1-1
D: -
V: TRBV5-1
size: -
DNA: TGCGCCAGCAGCCCTATCAGGGTTGGGACTGAAGCTTTCTTT
CDR3: CASSPIRVGTEAFF

J: TRBJ1-2
D: TRBD1
V: TRBV3-1/TRBV3-2
size: -
DNA: TGTGCCAGCAGCCAACTACAACTTACAGGGGTCTATGGCTACACCTTC
CDR3: CASSQLQLTGVYGYTF

J: TRBJ2-1
D: -
V: TRBV6-1
size: -
DNA: TGTGCCAGCAGTGCCCCGGGGGGCCCACGGTACAATGAGCAGTTCTTC
CDR3: CASSAPGGPRYNEQFF

J: TRBJ2-5
D: -
V: TRBV18
size: -
DNA: TGTGCCAGCTCACCACCGAACAGCCAACAAGAGACCCAGTACTTC
CDR3: CASSPPNSQQETQYF

J: TRBJ1-2
D: TRBD1
V: TRBV4-1
size: -
DNA: TGCGCCAGCAGCCAAGCCCCGGACAGGGGCAATGGCTACACCTTC
CDR3: CASSQAPDRGNGYTF

J: TRBJ1-1
D: TRBD1
V: TRBV19
size: few
DNA: TGTGCCACCAAGGACAGGATGAACACTGAAGCTTTCTTT
CDR3: CATKDRMNTEAFF

J: TRBJ1-5
D: -
V: TRBV19
size: once
DNA: TGTGCCAGTAGTATTAGGCAGGGACTCCAGCCCCAGCATTTT
CDR3: CASSIRQGLQPQHF

J: TRBJ2-5
D: -
V: TRBV10-1
size: -
DNA: TGCGCCAGCAGTGATGGGGGGAACCAAGAGACCCAGTACTTC
CDR3: CASSDGGNQETQYF

J: TRBJ2-7
D: TRBD2
V: TRBV2
size: -
DNA: TGTGCCAGCATCCCTTCCTCTAGCGGAGCAAGGGGCGAGCAGTACTTC
CDR3: CASIPSSSGARGEQYF

J: TRBJ1-2
D: TRBD1
V: TRBV19
size: once
DNA: TGTGCCAGTAGTACAGGGGGAGGCTACACCTTC
CDR3: CASSTGGGYTF

J: TRBJ2-5
D: -
V: TRBV5-1
size: -
DNA: TGCGCCAGCAGCTCCTCCGGGACTGGCATTAGAACCCAGTACTTC
CDR3: CASSSSGTGIRTQYF

J: TRBJ2-3
D: TRBD1
V: TRBV4-2
size: -
DNA: TGTGCCAGCAGCCAAGGGACAGGAAACACAGATACGCAGTATTTT
CDR3: CASSQGTGNTDTQYF

J: TRBJ1-3
D: -
V: TRBV6-6
size: -
DNA: TGTGCCGGATCATATACAGGGCCTGGAAACACCATATATTTT
CDR3: CAGSYTGPGNTIYF

J: TRBJ1-4
D: -
V: TRBV6-2/TRBV6-3
size: few
DNA: TGTGCCAGCAGTTACCCAAGAGGAGGTAATGAAAAACTGTTTTTT
CDR3: CASSYPRGGNEKLFF

J: TRBJ1-3
D: TRBD1
V: TRBV5-6
size: -
DNA: TGTGCCAGCAGCCCCCTGGAGGGACAGGGCTCTGGAAACACCATATATTTT
CDR3: CASSPLEGQGSGNTIYF

J: TRBJ2-7
D: TRBD1
V: TRBV18
size: once
DNA: TGTGCCAGCTCACCACCGGACAGGGGGCCCGAGCAGTACTTC
CDR3: CASSPPDRGPEQYF

J: TRBJ2-3
D: -
V: TRBV11-3
size: -
DNA: TGTGCCAGCAGCTTATCGGGGACAGATACGCAGTATTTT
CDR3: CASSLSGTDTQYF

J: TRBJ1-3
D: -
V: TRBV19
size: -
DNA: TGTGCCAGTTCCTACGACGGGACTATTTCTGGAAACACCATATATTTT
CDR3: CASSYDGTISGNTIYF

J: TRBJ2-1
D: -
V: TRBV29-1
size: few
DNA: TGCAGCGCCGGGCGACAGAGCAATGAGCAGTTCTTC
CDR3: CSAGRQSNEQFF

J: TRBJ1-3
D: -
V: TRBV18
size: -
DNA: TGTGCCAGCTCACGTTTTGGGCCCCCGCCGGACACCTCTGGAAACACCATATATTTT
CDR3: CASSRFGPPPDTSGNTIYF

J: TRBJ2-5
D: TRBD1
V: TRBV12-5
size: -
DNA: TGTGCTAGTGGTTTGGGGCTCGGGACAGGGATGATCGAGACCCAGTACTTC
CDR3: CASGLGLGTGMIETQYF

J: TRBJ2-3
D: -
V: TRBV6-5
size: -
DNA: TGTGCCAGCAGTTACTCGTCAGGCTATCCGCAGTATTTT
CDR3: CASSYSSGYPQYF

J: TRBJ1-1
D: TRBD1
V: TRBV29-1
size: -
DNA: TGCAGCGTTGAGGGTAACAGGGGCAACACTGAAGCTTTCTTT
CDR3: CSVEGNRGNTEAFF

J: TRBJ1-2
D: -
V: TRBV15
size: -
DNA: TGTGCCACCAGCGGCGGAGGGGTTAACTATGGCTACACCTTC
CDR3: CATSGGGVNYGYTF

J: TRBJ1-2
D: TRBD1
V: TRBV5-1
size: -
DNA: TGCGCCAGCAGTTTGGGACAGGGTAATGGCTACACCTTC
CDR3: CASSLGQGNGYTF

J: TRBJ2-5
D: TRBD2
V: TRBV7-7
size: -
DNA: TGTGCTAGCAGCCCGGGACTAGCGGCATCCGAGACCCAGTACTTC
CDR3: CASSPGLAASETQYF

J: TRBJ1-4
D: TRBD1
V: TRBV12-5
size: -
DNA: TGTGCTAGTGGCAACCAAACAGGGGGCTGGCGGAATGAAAAACTGTTTTTT
CDR3: CASGNQTGGWRNEKLFF

J: TRBJ1-1
D: TRBD1
V: TRBV5-8
size: many
DNA: TGTGCCAGCAGCTCGGGGACAGGGCTCATGAACACTGAAGCTTTCTTT
CDR3: CASSSGTGLMNTEAFF